The sequence of this T cell receptor beta chain was determined in a study of blood T cell repertoires in COVID-19. In the authors' workflow: Scientists estimated how many nucleated cells there were by amplifying reference gene primers. The data were produced by immunoSEQ multiplex PCR, yet TCRdb's version contains in-frame clones alone and is incomplete. V, J and clone size are taken as reported in that table, and D and trimming were inferred from the DNA itself. The data show some 200,000 clones, 65% to 90% seen once. This CDR3 has 14 residues. With 8 bases clipped from V and 2 bases from J, the junction kept 7 bases outside the gene matches. From germline, CDR1 is LNHDA and CDR2 SQIVND (reference sequence). Clinical histories supplied by participants themselves formed the basis of cohort assignment.

The chain recombines TRBV19 with TRBJ2-3; 7 nucleotides align to TRBD1. The receptor was isolated from a woman aged 55-69 years with acute COVID-19. Source material: PBMCs or T cells enriched from blood (not recorded which). The CDR3 spells CASATGTVTDTQYF. CDR3 coding DNA: TGTGCCAGTGCGACCGGGACAGTCACAGATACGCAGTATTTT. The complete variable domain, with remaining parts taken from reference TRBV19 and TRBJ2-3, reads DGGITQSPKYLFRKEGQNVTLSCEQNLNHDAMYWYRQDPGQGLRLIYYSQIVNDFQKGDIAEGYSVSREKKESFPLTVTSAQKNPTAFYLCASATGTVTDTQYFGPGTRLTVL.